This paragraph covers one T cell receptor beta chain sequence. Assay: immunoSEQ multiplex PCR; the TCRdb copy retains only in-frame clones and omits some. The sample yields some 2.1 million clones, 85% to 95% seen once. This sample stems from a study of shared clonotypes between healthy human individuals. It was CD45RO-negative cells, positively selected for CCR7, that made up naive CD8 cells, with terminally differentiated effector memory CD45RA+ cells excluded. The CDR3 runs 14 residues. V lost 6 bases, J lost 2 bases, and 13 bases lay in between. Germline loops: CDR1 LGHNA, CDR2 YNFKEQ. The receptor's source is a man in his late teens or twenties in good health. Sequencing was performed on naive CD8+ T cells sorted from blood. The chain uses TRBV4-2 and TRBJ1-1, with D hard to call. CDR3 sequence: CASRDETANTEAFF. Here the CDR3 DNA reads TGTGCCAGCAGAGACGAAACCGCCAACACTGAAGCTTTCTTT.